This T cell receptor (beta chain) appears in the sequencing data of a study of cytomegalovirus exposure and HLA in healthy donors (dated by TCRdb to 2017 to 2019). About the study as a whole: An earlier analysis of 587 of the donors reported 276 Gb of sequence data and 100 million to 120 million unique TCR beta sequences obtained from about 170 million T cells. Approximately 300 gigabases of sequencing data and roughly 81 million unique TCR sequences made up an early release that covered approximately 620 HLA-typed donors. The genetic ancestry cluster associated with self-reported Caucasian donors included approximately 85% of the 398 genotyped donors. The study aimed to test whether signatures of past pathogen exposure could be identified by cataloging public T cell receptors. The T cell repertoires of 550 to 850 subjects were profiled by immunosequencing and related to cytomegalovirus serostatus. Along with the roughly 670-subject first cohort, a separate validation cohort of over a hundred different subjects was used. To predict cytomegalovirus infection status, the study combined high-throughput TCR immunosequencing, statistical association of individual TCRs with disease status, and machine learning. A later analysis re-examined previously published TCR beta repertoires from more than 600 donors and added high-resolution HLA genotyping to investigate patterns of TCR occurrence. The later analysis used no new phenotypic data to find candidate immune exposures, relying instead on TCR beta sequences and their occurrence across donors. An earlier analysis of around 580 of the donors used high-throughput TCR beta sequencing to judge whether each TCR beta V gene segment behaved as functional or pseudogenic. Donor age, sex, ethnicity and CMV serostatus were compiled alongside the repertoire data. A later genetic analysis used genome-wide SNP genotypes for about three fifths of the 666 donors, treating that subset as a discovery cohort. Every discovery cohort repertoire had been produced on one sequencing platform. HLA typing covered class I and class II loci at four-digit resolution. The number of donors typed differed by locus, with 629-630 for A, B, C, DRB1 and DQB1, about 500 for DQA1, about 610 for DPA1, and around 430 for DPB1. Several DR-DQ haplotypes were treated as single units for association and clustering because of strong linkage in the cohort. Across some 400 genotyped donors of the cohort, an average of about 200,000 unique TCR beta nucleotide sequences per donor were sequenced, and around 19% of those sequences were non-productive. On the study overall, not on this receptor specifically: In a later analysis, HLA-associated TCR beta chains were found to be more clonally expanded and to have lower generation probabilities than equally common non-associated chains. Roughly uniform sequencing depth across donors was assumed in presence/absence analyses, although this assumption may not hold. The earlier analysis of approximately 560 of the donors excluded 15 to 20 rarely observed V segments, including chromosome 9 orphons, because counts were too low. A further reported finding was that TCR beta sequences accurately predicted the HLA-A and HLA-B alleles for most subjects in the first cohort. Only TCR beta chains were sequenced in this cohort, and the absence of alpha or paired-chain data limited detectable features. An association between a missense DCLRE1C variant and V-gene and J-gene trimming of TCR beta chains was found in a later genetic analysis and replicated in an independent cohort. An earlier analysis of 587 of the donors showed that most TCR beta V segments appeared in productive rearrangements either about 87% or about 30% of the time, which broadly matched IMGT annotations. Strong co-occurrence of HLA alleles, especially DR and DQ, made assigning TCR associations to individual alleles difficult. In a later analysis, several top co-occurrence clusters were reported to appear linked to parvovirus B19, influenza, CMV and Epstein-Barr virus. It was suggested by the authors that the approach could potentially be generalized to other disease states and immunological phenotypes. In the study, approximately 160 TCR beta chains were listed as associated with cytomegalovirus. Specific HLA alleles were associated with 16,951 TCR beta sequences at a false discovery rate of 0.05 in a later analysis. Immune exposure information for the cohort was limited to CMV serostatus. In both the original and validation cohorts, the classifier was reported to diagnose cytomegalovirus status with high specificity and sensitivity. Compared with the approximately 670-donor mean, donors in an Asian-associated ancestry cluster had fewer N-insertions in productive TCRs, according to a later genetic analysis. A few of the identified cytomegalovirus-associated TCR beta chains were confirmed in vitro to be specific for cytomegalovirus antigens. According to a later analysis, most CMV-associated TCR beta chains appeared to be HLA-restricted, and the HLA associations seemed to be driven largely by CMV exposure. Linkage disequilibrium might explain the correlated functional status among segregating V segments, but an unknown experimental factor could not be excluded. The sequencing pipeline was judged likely to have produced a cluster of highly shared sequence variants as a technical artifact. In a later analysis, TCR association rates were found to vary across HLA loci, with the most associated TCRs seen for DRB1 alleles and the fewest for HLA-C alleles. Because some donors lacked HLA typing at each locus, the association tests relied only on the typed subset. While some public TCRs were present in many individuals, most TCR sequences turned up only very rarely across donors. The 87-base-pair reads could not distinguish some IMGT-functional V segments, including TRBV6-2 and TRBV6-3, so those segments were excluded.

The CDR3 contains 14 residues, cysteine and phenylalanine counted. Solely the CDR3 DNA is kept, with 42 bases framed from the first base. CDR1 MNHEY and CDR2 SVGAGI were looked up in the germline V gene. V drops 6 bases and J drops 4 bases, leaving 15 bases in between. Of note for this clone: Its antigen has not been determined. No much larger clonotype is one base removed from it; base qualities were not supplied.

In total, just over 650 healthy bone marrow donors made up the cohort. Cohort members were all nominally healthy when sampled, although unrecorded immune exposures were likely present. The donor tested CMV seronegative, placing the donor among the 350 to 400 seronegative members of the cohort. Each donor provided a peripheral blood sample, and peripheral blood mononuclear cells were used for TCR beta sequencing. Genomic DNA extraction from the blood cell samples was performed with the Qiagen DNeasy Blood Extraction Kit. To prepare the library, the immunoSEQ multiplex PCR assay was applied. A mixture of 60 forward primers for TCR Vbeta segments and 13 reverse primers for TCR Jbeta segments was used in the multiplex PCR. Amplification of the CDR3 region of rearranged TCR beta genes was performed with a multiplex PCR assay on genomic DNA. The Illumina HiSeq System was used to sequence the amplified TCR beta libraries as 87-base-pair reads. Concerning the study's data processing: A later analysis counted some 74 million unique TCR beta chains across the 550 to 700 repertoires, and some 11 million of these chains were shared by at least two donors. To remove PCR and sequencing errors, raw reads were error-corrected and collapsed into unique sequences using a nearest-neighbor algorithm that merged closely related sequences. To assign V, D and J gene segments, CDR3 sequences were aligned to IMGT reference sequences. For a sequence to be retained, a match of at least six nucleotides was required to both a V gene segment and a J gene segment. A rearrangement counted as productive if the CDR3 had no stop codons and remained in frame with V and J, and every other rearrangement counted as non-productive. Following IMGT convention, CDR3 was defined as the stretch from the second conserved V-encoded cysteine up to the conserved J-encoded phenylalanine. In an earlier analysis of around 540 of the donors, sequences lacking an unambiguous match to a single V gene segment were excluded. In an earlier analysis of 450 to 700 of the donors, V segments were called functional above 56.7% productive rearrangements and were called segregating when the between-donor standard deviation exceeded 5%. A statistical classification framework was built to diagnose cytomegalovirus status from the catalog of TCR beta chain sequences. A later analysis assigned V and J genes by comparing TCR nucleotide sequences with IMGT/GENE-DB human TR gene sequences. The TCRdist pipeline was used in a later analysis to assign CDR3 sequences and most-parsimonious VDJ recombination scenarios. In a later analysis, each TCR beta chain was defined by its CDR3 amino acid sequence together with its V-gene family, and reads without a unique V-gene family were excluded. To address suspected cross-contamination and a sequencing artifact, a later analysis removed a few hundred highly shared, low-generation-probability nucleotide sequences. For each public chain, a later analysis derived a clonal expansion index from normalized ranks of inferred template counts within each repertoire. In a later analysis, generation probabilities were computed with a VDJ recombination model fitted to out-of-frame rearrangements, and the resulting probabilities were checked against IGoR. In a later analysis, hypergeometric tests were used to score TCR-TCR, TCR-HLA and TCR-CMV co-occurrence, with a repertoire-size bias correction applied to TCR pairs. In a later analysis, false discovery rates were estimated by permuting HLA or CMV assignments 20 times. In a later analysis, co-occurring TCRs were grouped with DBSCAN, and TCRdist sequence similarity was added when clustering was performed within HLA-allele-positive subsets. For co-occurrence clustering, repertoires with fewer than 30,000 or more than 120,000 public chains were excluded, along with a handful of repertoires with anomalous nucleotide sharing. This immuneACCESS table, as held by TCRdb, lists in-frame sequences with V and J called but not all clones. Of the missing ones, under half trace to an unresolved V gene in checked studies; the others have no known cause. The V and J calls and clone size come from that table; D and trimming were worked out from the DNA. For this sample there are 100,000 to 150,000 clones; around three quarters appear just once. The ten largest account for just under 6.5% of the sample.

The specimen sequenced was PBMCs. Here the chain combines TRBV6-5 and TRBJ1-2; the D gene is perhaps TRBD1, on 5 matching bases. The clonotype comes from a woman in her 40s in good health and CMV-seronegative. The CDR3 protein sequence reads: CASRGLGSSYGYTF. The bases are TGTGCCAGCAGGGGGCTTGGAAGTTCCTATGGCTACACCTTC.